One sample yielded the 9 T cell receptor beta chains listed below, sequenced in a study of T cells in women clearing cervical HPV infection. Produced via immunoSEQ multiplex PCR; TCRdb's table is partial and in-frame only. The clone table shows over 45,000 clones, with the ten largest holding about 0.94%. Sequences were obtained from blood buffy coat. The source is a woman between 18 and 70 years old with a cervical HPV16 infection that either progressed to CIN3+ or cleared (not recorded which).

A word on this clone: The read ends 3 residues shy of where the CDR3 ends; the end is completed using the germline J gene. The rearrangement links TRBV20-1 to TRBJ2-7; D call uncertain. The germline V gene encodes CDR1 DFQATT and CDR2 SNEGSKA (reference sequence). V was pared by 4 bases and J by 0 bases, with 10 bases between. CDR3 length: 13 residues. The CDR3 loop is CSAILRSSYEQYF. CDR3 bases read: TGCAGTGCTATACTACGGAGCTCCTACGAG.

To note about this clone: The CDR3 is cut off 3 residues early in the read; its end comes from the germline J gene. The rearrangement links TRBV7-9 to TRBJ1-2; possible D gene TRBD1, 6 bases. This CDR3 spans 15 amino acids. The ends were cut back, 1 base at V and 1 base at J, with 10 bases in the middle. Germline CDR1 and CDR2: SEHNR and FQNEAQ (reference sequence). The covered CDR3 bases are TGTGCCAGCAGCTTAGAATTAGGGGGTAACTATGGC. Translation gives CASSLELGGNYG. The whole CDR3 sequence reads CASSLELGGNYGYTF.

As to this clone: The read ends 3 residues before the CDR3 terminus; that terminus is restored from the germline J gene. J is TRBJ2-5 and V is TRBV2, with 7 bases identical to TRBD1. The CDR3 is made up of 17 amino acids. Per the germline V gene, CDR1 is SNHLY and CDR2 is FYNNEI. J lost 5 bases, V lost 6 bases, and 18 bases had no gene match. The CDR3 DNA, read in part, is TGTGCCAGCAGCGATGCTATAAGGGGGCGGCCGCCGGAGACC. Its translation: CASSDAIRGRPPET. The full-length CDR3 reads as CASSDAIRGRPPETQYF.

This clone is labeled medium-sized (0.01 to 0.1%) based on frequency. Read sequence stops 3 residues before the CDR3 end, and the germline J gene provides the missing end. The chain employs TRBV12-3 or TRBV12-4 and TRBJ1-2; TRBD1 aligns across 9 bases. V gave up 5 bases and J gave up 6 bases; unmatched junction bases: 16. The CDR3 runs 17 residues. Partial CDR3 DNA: TGTGCCAGCAGTCTCCTGAACAGGGGGCTGGCTCTTCATGGC. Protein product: CASSLLNRGLALHG. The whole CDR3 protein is CASSLLNRGLALHGYTF.

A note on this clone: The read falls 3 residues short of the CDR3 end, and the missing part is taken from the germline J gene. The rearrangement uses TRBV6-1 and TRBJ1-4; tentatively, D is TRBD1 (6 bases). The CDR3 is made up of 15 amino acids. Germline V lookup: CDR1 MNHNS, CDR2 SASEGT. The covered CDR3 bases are TGTGCCAGCAGTGTTACCGGGACATCGGGTTCACCA. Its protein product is CASSVTGTSGSP. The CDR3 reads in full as CASSVTGTSGSPLFF.

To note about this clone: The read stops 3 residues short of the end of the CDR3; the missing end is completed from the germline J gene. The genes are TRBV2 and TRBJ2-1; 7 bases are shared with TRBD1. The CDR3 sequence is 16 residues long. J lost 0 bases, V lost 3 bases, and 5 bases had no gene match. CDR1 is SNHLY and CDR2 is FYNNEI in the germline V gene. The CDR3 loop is CASSEDDRVSYNEQFF. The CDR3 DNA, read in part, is TGTGCCAGCAGTGAGGATGACAGGGTCTCCTACAATGAG.

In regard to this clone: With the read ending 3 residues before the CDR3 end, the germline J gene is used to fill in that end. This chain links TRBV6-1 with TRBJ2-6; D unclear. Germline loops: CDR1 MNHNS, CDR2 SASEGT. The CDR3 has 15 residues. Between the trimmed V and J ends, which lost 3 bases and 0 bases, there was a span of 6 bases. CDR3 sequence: CASSDRNSGANVLTF. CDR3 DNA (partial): TGTGCCAGCAGTGACAGGAACTCTGGGGCCAACGTC.

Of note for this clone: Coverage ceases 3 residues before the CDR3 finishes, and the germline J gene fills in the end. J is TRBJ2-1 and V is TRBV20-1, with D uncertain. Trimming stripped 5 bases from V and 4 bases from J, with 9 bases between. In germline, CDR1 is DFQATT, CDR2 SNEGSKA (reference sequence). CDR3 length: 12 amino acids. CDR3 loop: CSAPDWYNEQFF. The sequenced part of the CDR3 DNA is TGCAGTGCTCCCGACTGGTACAATGAG.

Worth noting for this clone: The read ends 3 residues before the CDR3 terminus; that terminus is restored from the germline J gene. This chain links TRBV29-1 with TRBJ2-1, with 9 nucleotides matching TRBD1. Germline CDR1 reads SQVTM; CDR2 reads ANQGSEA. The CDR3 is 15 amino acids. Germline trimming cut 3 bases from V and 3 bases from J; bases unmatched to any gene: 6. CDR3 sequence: CSVDQSGQGYNEQFF. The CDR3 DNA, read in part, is TGCAGCGTTGACCAGTCGGGACAGGGCTACAATGAG.